A selection of T cell receptor beta chains follows, all from one sample in a study of identical twins. A single record per CDR3 protein comes from TCRdb applying MiXCR to the 5' RACE reads. The table records 690,000 or so distinct CDR3 sequences, 8.5% to 9.5% of them present only once. These records were also assigned to another study, of yellow fever vaccine responses in identical twins.

Sequenced sample: PBMCs. The receptor set was obtained from a woman aged 18-29 years in good health. Both conserved end residues are part of each CDR3. The D gene is left open where the match is weak. Size values are once, few and many counts, or a class for expanded clones, and some rows have none.

cdr3_nt: TGTGCCAGCAACACCCCGGGACTGCTTAGATACAATGAGCAGTTCTTC
cdr3_aa: CASNTPGLLRYNEQFF
d_call: -
v_call: TRBV28
j_call: TRBJ2-1
clone_size: many

cdr3_nt: TGTGCCAGCAGTTTAGAAGTCGAGGGCGGGACAGGGTACTTC
cdr3_aa: CASSLEVEGGTGYF
d_call: TRBD1
v_call: TRBV28
j_call: TRBJ2-7
clone_size: -

cdr3_nt: TGTGCCACCAGCAGTGTGGCGGCAAGCACAGATACGCAGTATTTT
cdr3_aa: CATSSVAASTDTQYF
d_call: -
v_call: TRBV15
j_call: TRBJ2-3
clone_size: -

cdr3_nt: TGTGCCAGCAGGGGGACAGTGGTTGATACGCAGTATTTT
cdr3_aa: CASRGTVVDTQYF
d_call: TRBD1
v_call: TRBV28
j_call: TRBJ2-3
clone_size: few

cdr3_nt: TGTGCCAGCAGTTCCCCCCCCCACTGGACAGGGATGAACACTGAAGCTTTCTTT
cdr3_aa: CASSSPPHWTGMNTEAFF
d_call: TRBD1
v_call: TRBV27
j_call: TRBJ1-1
clone_size: -

cdr3_nt: TGCAGCGTTGAGAGCCAGTCTCTCGAGACCCAGTACTTC
cdr3_aa: CSVESQSLETQYF
d_call: -
v_call: TRBV29-1
j_call: TRBJ2-5
clone_size: few

cdr3_nt: TGTGCCATCAGGCCCCACAGTTCAGATACGCAGTATTTT
cdr3_aa: CAIRPHSSDTQYF
d_call: -
v_call: TRBV10-3
j_call: TRBJ2-3
clone_size: -

cdr3_nt: TGCAGTGCTAGAAGGAACCAAGAGACCCAGTACTTC
cdr3_aa: CSARRNQETQYF
d_call: -
v_call: TRBV20-1
j_call: TRBJ2-5
clone_size: -

cdr3_nt: TGTGCCATCAGTGAGGGGGCCTCTGGAAACACCATATATTTT
cdr3_aa: CAISEGASGNTIYF
d_call: -
v_call: TRBV10-3
j_call: TRBJ1-3
clone_size: -

cdr3_nt: TGTGCCAGCAGTTTGTTGCTAGCGGGCACCTTTCCTGGGAACACCGGGGAGCTGTTTTTT
cdr3_aa: CASSLLLAGTFPGNTGELFF
d_call: TRBD2
v_call: TRBV12-3/TRBV12-4
j_call: TRBJ2-2
clone_size: -

cdr3_nt: TGTGCCAGCAGCGACCAAACAGGGTTAGCCTACGAGCAGTACTTC
cdr3_aa: CASSDQTGLAYEQYF
d_call: -
v_call: TRBV11-1
j_call: TRBJ2-7
clone_size: many

cdr3_nt: TGTGCCAGCAGCTCGGGATCCCCGGGCTACACCTTC
cdr3_aa: CASSSGSPGYTF
d_call: -
v_call: TRBV7-9
j_call: TRBJ1-2
clone_size: many

cdr3_nt: TGTGCCAGCAGCCAAAGACAGGACAACGGCTACACCTTC
cdr3_aa: CASSQRQDNGYTF
d_call: -
v_call: TRBV3-1
j_call: TRBJ1-2
clone_size: few

cdr3_nt: TGTGCCAGCAGCCTACGACTAGCGGGAGACGAGCAGTACTTC
cdr3_aa: CASSLRLAGDEQYF
d_call: TRBD2
v_call: TRBV9
j_call: TRBJ2-7
clone_size: many

cdr3_nt: TGTGCCACCAGCAGCCCCAGAGGTAGAGAGACCCAGTACTTC
cdr3_aa: CATSSPRGRETQYF
d_call: -
v_call: TRBV15
j_call: TRBJ2-5
clone_size: few

cdr3_nt: TGTGCTAGCAGCTCGATAGCGGGGGTTCACACCGGGGAGCTGTTTTTT
cdr3_aa: CASSSIAGVHTGELFF
d_call: TRBD2
v_call: TRBV7-7
j_call: TRBJ2-2
clone_size: few

cdr3_nt: TGCAGTGCTAGAGATCCCGGCAAACCCACAGATACGCAGTATTTT
cdr3_aa: CSARDPGKPTDTQYF
d_call: -
v_call: TRBV20-1
j_call: TRBJ2-3
clone_size: few

cdr3_nt: TGTGCCAGCAGTTTGATTAGAAGGGATGAGCAGTTCTTC
cdr3_aa: CASSLIRRDEQFF
d_call: -
v_call: TRBV6-2/TRBV6-3
j_call: TRBJ2-1
clone_size: -

cdr3_nt: TGTGCCAGCAGCCATCCGGGACTAGCGGGAGATGAGACCCAGTACTTC
cdr3_aa: CASSHPGLAGDETQYF
d_call: TRBD2
v_call: TRBV3-1
j_call: TRBJ2-5
clone_size: many

cdr3_nt: TGTGCCAGCAGTGAAGAGGACAGGAACACTGAAGCTTTCTTT
cdr3_aa: CASSEEDRNTEAFF
d_call: -
v_call: TRBV6-1
j_call: TRBJ1-1
clone_size: few

cdr3_nt: TGTGCCAGCAGGGGACAGTACCAAGCTGCAACTAATGAAAAACTGTTTTTT
cdr3_aa: CASRGQYQAATNEKLFF
d_call: TRBD1
v_call: TRBV6-1
j_call: TRBJ1-4
clone_size: -

cdr3_nt: TGTGCCAGCAGCCGGGACATTGTTGGCGAGCAGTACTTC
cdr3_aa: CASSRDIVGEQYF
d_call: -
v_call: TRBV12-3/TRBV12-4
j_call: TRBJ2-7
clone_size: -

cdr3_nt: TGTGCCAGCAGCTCGACCGGCGTTGGTGGCCAGATACTACAAGAGACCCAGTACTTC
cdr3_aa: CASSSTGVGGQILQETQYF
d_call: -
v_call: TRBV11-1
j_call: TRBJ2-5
clone_size: many

cdr3_nt: TGTGCCAGCAGCCAATCGGGCGTTAGCACAGATACGCAGTATTTT
cdr3_aa: CASSQSGVSTDTQYF
d_call: -
v_call: TRBV3-1
j_call: TRBJ2-3
clone_size: many

cdr3_nt: TGTGCCTCCGAGCGGAGTCAAGAGACCCAGTACTTC
cdr3_aa: CASERSQETQYF
d_call: -
v_call: TRBV2
j_call: TRBJ2-5
clone_size: few